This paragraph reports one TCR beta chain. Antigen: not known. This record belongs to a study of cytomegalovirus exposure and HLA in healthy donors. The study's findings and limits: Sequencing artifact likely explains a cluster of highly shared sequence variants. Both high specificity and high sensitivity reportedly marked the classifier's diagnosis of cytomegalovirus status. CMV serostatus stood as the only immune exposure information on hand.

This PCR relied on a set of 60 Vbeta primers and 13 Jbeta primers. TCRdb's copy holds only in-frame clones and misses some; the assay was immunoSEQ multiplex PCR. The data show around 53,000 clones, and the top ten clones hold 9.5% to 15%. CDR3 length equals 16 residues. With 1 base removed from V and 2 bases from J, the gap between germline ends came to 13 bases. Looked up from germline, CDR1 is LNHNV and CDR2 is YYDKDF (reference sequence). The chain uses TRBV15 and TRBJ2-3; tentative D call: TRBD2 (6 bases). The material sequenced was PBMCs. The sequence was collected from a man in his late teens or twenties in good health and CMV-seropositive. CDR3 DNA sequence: TGTGCCACCAGCAGAGCTAGGGACTTAAACACAGATACGCAGTATTTT. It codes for CATSRARDLNTDTQYF.